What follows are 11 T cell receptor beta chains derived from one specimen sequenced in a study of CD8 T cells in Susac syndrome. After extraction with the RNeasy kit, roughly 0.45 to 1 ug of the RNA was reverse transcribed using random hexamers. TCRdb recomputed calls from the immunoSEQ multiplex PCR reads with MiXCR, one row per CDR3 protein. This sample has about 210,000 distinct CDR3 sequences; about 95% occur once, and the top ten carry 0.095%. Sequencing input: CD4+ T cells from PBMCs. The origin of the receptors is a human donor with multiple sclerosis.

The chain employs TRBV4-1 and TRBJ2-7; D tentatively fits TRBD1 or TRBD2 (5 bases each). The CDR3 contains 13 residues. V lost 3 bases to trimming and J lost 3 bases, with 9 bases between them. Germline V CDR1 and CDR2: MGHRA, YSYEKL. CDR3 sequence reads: CASSQPGRYEQYF. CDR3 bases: TGCGCCAGCAGCCAGCCGGGGCGCTACGAGCAGTACTTC.

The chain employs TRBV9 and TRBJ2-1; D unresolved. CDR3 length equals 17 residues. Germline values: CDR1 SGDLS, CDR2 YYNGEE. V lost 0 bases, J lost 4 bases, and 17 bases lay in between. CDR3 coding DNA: TGTGCCAGCAGCGTAGCGTCCGGCGCGGCGGTGTACAATGAGCAGTTCTTC. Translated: CASSVASGAAVYNEQFF.

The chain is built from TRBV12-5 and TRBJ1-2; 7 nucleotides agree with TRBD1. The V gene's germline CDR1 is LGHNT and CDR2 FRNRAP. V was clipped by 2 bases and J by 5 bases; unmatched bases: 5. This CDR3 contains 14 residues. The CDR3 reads CASGLSPGGYGYTF. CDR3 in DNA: TGTGCTAGTGGTTTGTCGCCAGGGGGATATGGCTACACCTTC.

The CDR3 DNA reads as TGCGCCAGCCACAGAGGTGCATTCCAAGAGACCCAGTACTTC. It specifies CASHRGAFQETQYF. The gene calls are TRBV5-1 and TRBJ2-5, with D unresolved. Germline V gene sequence: CDR1 SGHRS, CDR2 YFSETQ. The CDR3 is 14 amino acids. V lost 7 bases and J lost 1, with 14 bases in between.

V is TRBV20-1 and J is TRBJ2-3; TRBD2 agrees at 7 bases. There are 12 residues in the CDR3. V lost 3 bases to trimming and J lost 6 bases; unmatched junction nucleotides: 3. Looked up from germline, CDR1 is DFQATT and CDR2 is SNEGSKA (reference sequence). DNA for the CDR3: TGCAGTGCTAGCGGGGGGTCGGATACGCAGTATTTT. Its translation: CSASGGSDTQYF.

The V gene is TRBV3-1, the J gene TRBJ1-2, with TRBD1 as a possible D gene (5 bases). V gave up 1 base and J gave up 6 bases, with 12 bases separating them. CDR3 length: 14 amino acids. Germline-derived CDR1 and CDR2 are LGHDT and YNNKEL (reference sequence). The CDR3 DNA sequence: TGTGCCAGCAGCCAAGGTGGGACGGTCCATGGCTACACCTTC. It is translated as CASSQGGTVHGYTF. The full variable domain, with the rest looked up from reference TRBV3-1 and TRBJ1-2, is DTAVSQTPKYLVTQMGNDKSIKCEQNLGHDTMYWYKQDSKKFLKIMFSYNNKELIINETVPNRFSPKSPDKAHLNLHINSLELGDSAVYFCASSQGGTVHGYTFGSGTRLTVV.

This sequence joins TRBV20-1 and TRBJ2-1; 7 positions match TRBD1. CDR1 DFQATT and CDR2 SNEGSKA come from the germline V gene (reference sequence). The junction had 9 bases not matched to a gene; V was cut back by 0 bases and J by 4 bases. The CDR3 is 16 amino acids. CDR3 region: CSARDRRDSSYNEQFF. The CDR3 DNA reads TGCAGTGCTAGAGATCGAAGGGACAGCTCATACAATGAGCAGTTCTTC.

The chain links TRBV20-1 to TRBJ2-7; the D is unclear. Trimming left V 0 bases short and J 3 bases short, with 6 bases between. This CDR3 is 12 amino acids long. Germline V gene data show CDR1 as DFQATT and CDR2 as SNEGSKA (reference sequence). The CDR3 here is CSARDLYYEQYF. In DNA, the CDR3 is TGCAGTGCTAGAGATCTCTACTACGAGCAGTACTTC.

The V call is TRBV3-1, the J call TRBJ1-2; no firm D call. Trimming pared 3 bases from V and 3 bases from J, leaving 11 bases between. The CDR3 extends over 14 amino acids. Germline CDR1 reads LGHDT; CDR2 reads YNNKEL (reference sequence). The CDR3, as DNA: TGTGCCAGCAGCCAGACTCGGACGGACTATGGCTACACCTTC. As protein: CASSQTRTDYGYTF. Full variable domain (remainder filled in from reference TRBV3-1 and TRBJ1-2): DTAVSQTPKYLVTQMGNDKSIKCEQNLGHDTMYWYKQDSKKFLKIMFSYNNKELIINETVPNRFSPKSPDKAHLNLHINSLELGDSAVYFCASSQTRTDYGYTFGSGTRLTVV.

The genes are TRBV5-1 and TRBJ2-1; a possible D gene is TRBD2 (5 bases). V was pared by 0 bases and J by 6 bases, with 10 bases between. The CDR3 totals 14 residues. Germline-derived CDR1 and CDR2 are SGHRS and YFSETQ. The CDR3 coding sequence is TGCGCCAGCAGCTTGGACAACACTAGCAATGAGCAGTTCTTC. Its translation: CASSLDNTSNEQFF.

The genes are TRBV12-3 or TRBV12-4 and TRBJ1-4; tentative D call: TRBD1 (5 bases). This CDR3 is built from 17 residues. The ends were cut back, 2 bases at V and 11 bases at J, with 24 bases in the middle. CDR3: CASSLSLGGSTNVKLFF. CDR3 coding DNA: TGTGCCAGCAGTTTATCCTTGGGGGGGTCTACTAATGTTAAACTGTTTTTT.